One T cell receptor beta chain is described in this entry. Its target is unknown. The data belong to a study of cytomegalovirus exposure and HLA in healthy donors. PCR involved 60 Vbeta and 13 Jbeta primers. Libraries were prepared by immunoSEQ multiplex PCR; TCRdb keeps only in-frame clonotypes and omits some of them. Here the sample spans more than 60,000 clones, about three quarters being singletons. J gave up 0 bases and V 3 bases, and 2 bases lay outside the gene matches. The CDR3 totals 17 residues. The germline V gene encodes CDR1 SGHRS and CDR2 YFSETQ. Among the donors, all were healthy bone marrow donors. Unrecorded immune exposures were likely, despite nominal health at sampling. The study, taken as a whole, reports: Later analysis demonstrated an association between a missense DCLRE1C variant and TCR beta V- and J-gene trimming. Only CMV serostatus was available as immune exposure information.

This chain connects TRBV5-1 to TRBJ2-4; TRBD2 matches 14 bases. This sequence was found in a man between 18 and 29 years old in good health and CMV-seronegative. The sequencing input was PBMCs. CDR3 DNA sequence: TGCGCCAGCAGCTCCGGACTAGCGGGGGGAGCCAAAAACATTCAGTACTTC. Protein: CASSSGLAGGAKNIQYF.